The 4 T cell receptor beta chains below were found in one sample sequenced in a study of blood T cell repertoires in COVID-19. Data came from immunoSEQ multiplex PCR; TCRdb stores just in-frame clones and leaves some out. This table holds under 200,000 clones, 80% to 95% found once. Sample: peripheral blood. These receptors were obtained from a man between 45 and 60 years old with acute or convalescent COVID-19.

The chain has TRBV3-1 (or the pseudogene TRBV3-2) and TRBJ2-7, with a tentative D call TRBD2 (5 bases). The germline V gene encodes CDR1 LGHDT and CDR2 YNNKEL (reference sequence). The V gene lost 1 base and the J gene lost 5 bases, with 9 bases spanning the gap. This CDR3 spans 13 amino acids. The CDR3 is CASSQVNGDEQYF. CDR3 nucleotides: TGTGCCAGCAGCCAAGTCAACGGGGACGAGCAGTACTTC.

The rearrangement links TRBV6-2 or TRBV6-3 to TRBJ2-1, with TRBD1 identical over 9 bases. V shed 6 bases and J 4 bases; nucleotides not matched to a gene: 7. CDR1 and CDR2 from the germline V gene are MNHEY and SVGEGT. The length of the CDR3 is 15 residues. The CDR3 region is CASSQNRGQYNEQFF. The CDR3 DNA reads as TGTGCCAGCAGCCAAAACAGGGGGCAATACAATGAGCAGTTCTTC.

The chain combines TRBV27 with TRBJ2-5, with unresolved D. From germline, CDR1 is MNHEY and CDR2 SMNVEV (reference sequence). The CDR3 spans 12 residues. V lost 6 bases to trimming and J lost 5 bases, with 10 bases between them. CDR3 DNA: TGTGCCAGCAGCTCTCTGGGCGAGACCCAGTACTTC. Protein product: CASSSLGETQYF.

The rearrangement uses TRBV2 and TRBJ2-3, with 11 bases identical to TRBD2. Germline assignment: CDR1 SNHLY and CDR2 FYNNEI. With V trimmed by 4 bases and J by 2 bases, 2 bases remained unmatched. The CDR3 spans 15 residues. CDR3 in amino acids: CASSVAGGPTDTQYF. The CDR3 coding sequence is TGTGCCAGCAGTGTAGCGGGGGGGCCCACAGATACGCAGTATTTT.